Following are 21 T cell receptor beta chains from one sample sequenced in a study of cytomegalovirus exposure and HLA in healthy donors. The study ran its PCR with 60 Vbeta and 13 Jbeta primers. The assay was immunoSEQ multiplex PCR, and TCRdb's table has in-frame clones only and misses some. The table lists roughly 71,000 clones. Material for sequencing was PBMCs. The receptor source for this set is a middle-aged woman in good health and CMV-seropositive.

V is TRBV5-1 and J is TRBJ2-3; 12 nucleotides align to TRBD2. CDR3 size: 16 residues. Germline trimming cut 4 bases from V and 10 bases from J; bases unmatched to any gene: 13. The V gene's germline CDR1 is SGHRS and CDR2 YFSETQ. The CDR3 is CASSGTLAGGTSSQYF. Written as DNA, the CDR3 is TGCGCCAGCAGCGGGACCCTAGCGGGGGGGACGAGTTCGCAGTATTTT.

Written as DNA, the CDR3 is TGTGCCAGCAGTGACACCGAGTGCAGACAGGCAACTAATGAAAAACTGTTTTTT. This encodes CASSDTECRQATNEKLFF. This chain joins TRBV6-4 and TRBJ1-4; D is perhaps TRBD1 (6 bases). This CDR3 has 18 amino acids. The germline gives CDR1 MRHNA, CDR2 SNTAGT. V lost 2 bases and J 0 bases, leaving 16 bases between the germline ends.

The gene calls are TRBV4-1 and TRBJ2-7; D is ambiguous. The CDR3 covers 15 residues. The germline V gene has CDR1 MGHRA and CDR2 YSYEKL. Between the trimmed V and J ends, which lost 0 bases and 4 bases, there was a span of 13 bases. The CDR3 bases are TGCGCCAGCAGCCAAGAAGGAAGAGTAGCATACGAGCAGTACTTC. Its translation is CASSQEGRVAYEQYF.

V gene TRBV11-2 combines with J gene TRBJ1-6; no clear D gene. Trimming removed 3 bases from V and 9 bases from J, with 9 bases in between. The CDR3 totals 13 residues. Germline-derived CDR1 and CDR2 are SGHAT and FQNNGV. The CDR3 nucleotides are TGTGCCAGCAGCTTGAGTTTTTCTTCACCCCTCCACTTT. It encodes CASSLSFSSPLHF.

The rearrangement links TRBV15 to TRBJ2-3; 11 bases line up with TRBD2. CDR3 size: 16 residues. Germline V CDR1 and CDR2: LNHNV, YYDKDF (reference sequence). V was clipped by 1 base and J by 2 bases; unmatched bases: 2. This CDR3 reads CATSRGSGGATDTQYF. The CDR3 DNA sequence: TGTGCCACCAGCAGAGGTAGCGGGGGGGCCACAGATACGCAGTATTTT.

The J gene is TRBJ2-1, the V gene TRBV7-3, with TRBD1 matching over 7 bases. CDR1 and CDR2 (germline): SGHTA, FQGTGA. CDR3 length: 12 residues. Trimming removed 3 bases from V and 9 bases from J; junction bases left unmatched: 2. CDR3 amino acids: CASSLTGSEQFF. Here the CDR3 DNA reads TGTGCCAGCAGCTTGACAGGGAGTGAGCAGTTCTTC.

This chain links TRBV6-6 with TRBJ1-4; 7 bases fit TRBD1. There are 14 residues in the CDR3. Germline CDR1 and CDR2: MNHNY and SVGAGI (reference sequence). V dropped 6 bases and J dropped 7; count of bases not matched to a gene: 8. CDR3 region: CASSRDREVEKLFF. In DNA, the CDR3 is TGTGCCAGCAGCCGTGACAGGGAGGTTGAAAAACTGTTTTTT.

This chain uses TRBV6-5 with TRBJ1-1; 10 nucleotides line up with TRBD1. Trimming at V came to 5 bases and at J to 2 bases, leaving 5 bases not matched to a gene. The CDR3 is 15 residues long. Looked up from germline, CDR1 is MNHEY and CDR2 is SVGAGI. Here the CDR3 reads CASSPGTGANTEAFF. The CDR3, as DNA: TGTGCCAGCAGTCCCGGGACAGGGGCCAACACTGAAGCTTTCTTT.

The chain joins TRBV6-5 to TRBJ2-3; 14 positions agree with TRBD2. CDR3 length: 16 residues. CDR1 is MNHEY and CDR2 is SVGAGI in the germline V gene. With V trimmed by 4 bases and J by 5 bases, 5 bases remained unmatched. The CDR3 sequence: CASSLGLAGAGDTQYF. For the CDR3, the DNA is TGTGCCAGCAGTTTGGGACTAGCGGGAGCGGGAGATACGCAGTATTTT.

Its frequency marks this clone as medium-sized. As DNA, the CDR3 is TGTGCCAGCAGTGAAGCGACTAGCGGGAGCAATGAGCAGTTCTTC. Translated, it gives CASSEATSGSNEQFF. The rearrangement uses TRBV6-1 and TRBJ2-1; 12 positions match TRBD2. V gave up 0 bases and J gave up 6 bases; unmatched junction bases: 0. Germline values: CDR1 MNHNS, CDR2 SASEGT. The CDR3 spans 15 residues.

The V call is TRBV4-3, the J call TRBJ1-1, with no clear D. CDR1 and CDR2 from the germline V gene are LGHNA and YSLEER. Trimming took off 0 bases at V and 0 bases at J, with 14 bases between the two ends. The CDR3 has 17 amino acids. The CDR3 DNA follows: TGCGCCAGCAGCCAAGATGGCGAAGGAGATATGAACACTGAAGCTTTCTTT. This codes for CASSQDGEGDMNTEAFF.

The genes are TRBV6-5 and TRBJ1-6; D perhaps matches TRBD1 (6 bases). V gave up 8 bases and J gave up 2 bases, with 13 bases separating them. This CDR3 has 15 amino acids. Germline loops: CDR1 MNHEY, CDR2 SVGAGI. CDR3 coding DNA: TGTGCCAGCGAGTCCCGGGACACCTATAATTCACCCCTCCACTTT. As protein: CASESRDTYNSPLHF.

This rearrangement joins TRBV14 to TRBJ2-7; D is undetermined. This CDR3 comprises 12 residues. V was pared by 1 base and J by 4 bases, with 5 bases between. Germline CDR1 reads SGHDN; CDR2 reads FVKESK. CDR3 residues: CASSQVRYEQYF. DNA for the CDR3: TGTGCCAGCAGCCAAGTGAGATACGAGCAGTACTTC.

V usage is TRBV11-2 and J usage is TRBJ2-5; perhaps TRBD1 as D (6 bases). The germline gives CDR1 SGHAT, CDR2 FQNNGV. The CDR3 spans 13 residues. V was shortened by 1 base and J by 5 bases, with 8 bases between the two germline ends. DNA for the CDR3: TGTGCCAGCAGCTTAGTAAGGGGGGAGACCCAGTACTTC. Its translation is CASSLVRGETQYF.

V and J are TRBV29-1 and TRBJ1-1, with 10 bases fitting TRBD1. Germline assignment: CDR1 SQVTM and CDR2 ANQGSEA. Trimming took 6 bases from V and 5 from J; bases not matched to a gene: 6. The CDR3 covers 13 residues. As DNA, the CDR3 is TGCAGCGTCTACCGGGACAGGGGTACTGAAGCTTTCTTT. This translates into CSVYRDRGTEAFF. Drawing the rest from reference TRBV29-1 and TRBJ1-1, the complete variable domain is SAVISQKPSRDICQRGTSLTIQCQVDSQVTMMFWYRQQPGQSLTLIATANQGSEATYESGFVIDKFPISRPNLTFSTLTVSNMSPEDSSIYLCSVYRDRGTEAFFGQGTRLTVV.

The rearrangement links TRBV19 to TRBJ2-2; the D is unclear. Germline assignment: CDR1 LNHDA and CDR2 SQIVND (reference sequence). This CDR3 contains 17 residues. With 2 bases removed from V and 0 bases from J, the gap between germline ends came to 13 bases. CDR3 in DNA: TGTGCCAGTAGTATACGCCCCGGTGGAGCGAACACCGGGGAGCTGTTTTTT. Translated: CASSIRPGGANTGELFF.

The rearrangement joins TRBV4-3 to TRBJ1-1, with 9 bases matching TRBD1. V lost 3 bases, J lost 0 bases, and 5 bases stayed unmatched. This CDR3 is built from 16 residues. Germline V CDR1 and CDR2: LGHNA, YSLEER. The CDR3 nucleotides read TGCGCCAGCAGCCAGGTGACAGGGGGGATGAACACTGAAGCTTTCTTT. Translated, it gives CASSQVTGGMNTEAFF.

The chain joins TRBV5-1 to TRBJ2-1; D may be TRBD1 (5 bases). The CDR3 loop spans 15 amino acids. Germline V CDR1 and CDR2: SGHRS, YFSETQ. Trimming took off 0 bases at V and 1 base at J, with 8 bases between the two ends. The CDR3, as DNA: TGCGCCAGCAGCTTGGAAGGGGAATCCTACAATGAGCAGTTCTTC. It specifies CASSLEGESYNEQFF.

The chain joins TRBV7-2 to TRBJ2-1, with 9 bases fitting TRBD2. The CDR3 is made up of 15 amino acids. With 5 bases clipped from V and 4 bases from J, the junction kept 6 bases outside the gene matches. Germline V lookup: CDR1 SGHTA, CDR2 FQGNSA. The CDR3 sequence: CASSTTSGVYNEQFF. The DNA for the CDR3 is TGTGCCAGCAGCACGACTAGCGGAGTATACAATGAGCAGTTCTTC.

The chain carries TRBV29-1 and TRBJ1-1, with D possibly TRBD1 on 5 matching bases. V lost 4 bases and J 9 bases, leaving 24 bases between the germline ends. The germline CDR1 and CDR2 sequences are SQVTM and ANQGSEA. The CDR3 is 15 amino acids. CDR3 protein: CSVAGPGGGAPKAFF. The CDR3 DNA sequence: TGCAGCGTTGCCGGGCCCGGGGGAGGGGCGCCCAAAGCTTTCTTT.

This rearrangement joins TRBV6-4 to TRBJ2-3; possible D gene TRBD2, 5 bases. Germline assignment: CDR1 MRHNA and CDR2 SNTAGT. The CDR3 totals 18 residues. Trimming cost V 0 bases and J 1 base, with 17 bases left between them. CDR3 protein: CASSDSAPGGSGTDTQYF. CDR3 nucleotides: TGTGCCAGCAGTGACTCTGCCCCAGGAGGATCGGGCACAGATACGCAGTATTTT.